The 6 T cell receptor beta chains in this list originate from one sample, sequenced in a study of PD-L1 blockade in urothelial cancer. Profiling relied on immunoSEQ multiplex PCR, and the TCRdb table lists in-frame clones only, not all of them. This sample's clone table lists under 40 clones. The sequenced sample was tumor tissue, obtained before atezolizumab (anti-PD-L1) treatment. The receptor source for this set is a man between 65 and 80 years old with urothelial cancer.

The chain joins TRBV15 to TRBJ2-1; no clear D gene. The CDR3 contains 15 residues. Germline V gene data show CDR1 as LNHNV and CDR2 as YYDKDF (reference sequence). V lost 0 bases and J 2 bases, leaving 8 bases between the germline ends. CDR3 sequence reads: CATSRDPAAYNEQFF. CDR3 nucleotides: TGTGCCACCAGCAGAGATCCTGCCGCCTACAATGAGCAGTTCTTC. The full variable domain, with the rest looked up from reference TRBV15 and TRBJ2-1, is DAMVIQNPRYQVTQFGKPVTLSCSQTLNHNVMYWYQQKSSQAPKLLFHYYDKDFNNEADTPDNFQSRRPNTSFCFLDIRSPGLGDTAMYLCATSRDPAAYNEQFFGPGTRLTVL.

The chain links TRBV12-5 to TRBJ2-1; D is undetermined. Germline CDR1 is LGHNT and CDR2 is FRNRAP. This CDR3 spans 12 amino acids. Here the CDR3 reads CASKGPSNEQFF. In DNA, the CDR3 is TGTGCCAGCAAGGGTCCTAGCAATGAGCAGTTCTTC. Full variable domain (remainder filled in from reference TRBV12-5 and TRBJ2-1): DARVTQTPRHKVTEMGQEVTMRCQPILGHNTVFWYRQTMMQGLELLAYFRNRAPLDDSGMPKDRFSAEMPDATLATLKIQPSEPRDSAVYFCASKGPSNEQFFGPGTRLTVL.

This clone was seen only a few times. V is TRBV6-8 and J is TRBJ2-7; D is uncertain. The CDR3 runs to 13 residues. Per germline, CDR1 MNHGY and CDR2 SAAAGT. The V and J ends lost 5 bases and 4 bases respectively, with 12 bases between them. The DNA of the CDR3 is TGTGCCAGCAGTCAGTTGGGCGCTTACGAGCAGTACTTC. Translating gives CASSQLGAYEQYF.

This clone is a singleton in its sample. The CDR3 is CATRGQGPGGETQYF. The CDR3, as DNA: TGTGCCACCCGAGGCCAGGGACCCGGAGGAGAGACCCAGTACTTC. The chain has TRBV19 and TRBJ2-5, with D perhaps matching TRBD1 or TRBD2 (5 bases each). In germline, CDR1 is LNHDA, CDR2 SQIVND (reference sequence). This CDR3 region has 15 residues. Trimming shortened V by 10 bases and J by 4 bases, and 22 bases separated the two germline ends.

The chain employs TRBV6-8 and TRBJ2-1; the match to TRBD2 covers 7 bases. CDR3 size: 14 residues. The trim removed 5 bases at V and 4 bases at J, leaving 5 bases unmatched. Germline-derived CDR1 and CDR2 are MNHGY and SAAAGT. Here the CDR3 reads CASSAGLLYNEQFF. CDR3 DNA: TGTGCCAGCAGTGCGGGACTACTATACAATGAGCAGTTCTTC.

The chain is built from TRBV6-8 and TRBJ1-1; TRBD1 agrees at 11 bases. Trimming removed 5 bases from V and 5 bases from J; junction bases left unmatched: 4. CDR3 length equals 14 residues. Germline-derived CDR1 and CDR2 are MNHGY and SAAAGT. CDR3 loop: CASSHGTGGTEAFF. For the CDR3, the DNA is TGTGCCAGCAGTCACGGGACAGGGGGTACTGAAGCTTTCTTT.